This entry features one T cell receptor (beta chain) sequence. Sequencing of TCR beta was performed on blood CD8+ and CD4+ T cells. The authors negatively isolated CD8+ and CD4+ T cells and FACS-enriched TEMRA cells. RNA amounts of about 0.45 to 1 ug underwent reverse transcription with random hexamers. TCRdb processed the immunoSEQ multiplex PCR reads anew with MiXCR; each CDR3 protein has one entry. Of 200,000 to 250,000 distinct CDR3 sequences listed, over 85% were seen once; the top ten hold around 0.072%. Germline V gives CDR1 LGHDT, CDR2 YNNKEL (reference sequence). With 0 bases clipped from V and 2 bases from J, the junction kept 6 bases outside the gene matches. The CDR3 length is 16 residues. This sample was included in a study of CD8 T cells in Susac syndrome.

Input material: CD4+ T cells from PBMCs. V gene TRBV3-1 combines with J gene TRBJ2-5; 7 bases line up with TRBD2. The TCR originated in a human donor with multiple sclerosis. CDR3 in amino acids: CASSQDTLAAQETQYF. The CDR3 DNA reads TGTGCCAGCAGCCAAGATACCCTAGCGGCGCAAGAGACCCAGTACTTC.